This T cell receptor (beta chain) was documented in a study of blood T cell repertoires in COVID-19. Study context: The samples span acute and convalescent COVID-19 from the United States, Italy and Spain.

V dropped 8 bases and J dropped 2; count of bases not matched to a gene: 5. Germline V CDR1 and CDR2: LNHNV, YYDKDF (reference sequence). This CDR3 is 14 amino acids long. As handled by the study authors: Amplification with reference gene primers provided the estimates of nucleated cell counts. Profiled with immunoSEQ multiplex PCR; TCRdb holds only in-frame clones, not every one. V and J calls and clone size are as listed in that table; D and trimming were resolved from the DNA. The sample shows more than 120,000 clones, 84% of them seen only once. This clonotype originated in a human donor in a cohort sampled during active COVID-19. The gene calls are TRBV15 and TRBJ2-3; TRBD2 aligns across 9 bases. The material sequenced was peripheral blood. The CDR3 sequence: CATGASGTTDTQYF. DNA of the CDR3: TGTGCCACCGGGGCTAGCGGGACCACAGATACGCAGTATTTT.